This is a list of T cell receptor beta chains from one sample in a study of post-analysis software for immune sequencing data. TCRdb reanalysed the PCR reads using MiXCR and keeps one entry per CDR3 protein. Of roughly 410,000 distinct CDR3 sequences listed, less than 40% are singletons. Material: blood. The receptors come from a girl between 10 and 17 years old with multiple sclerosis. Both conserved end residues are part of each CDR3. Each record gives: D gene, clone size, V gene, CDR3 protein. A D gene is named only where the DNA matches it firmly. Clone sizes are given selectively: once, few, many, or a class where the clone is expanded.

>-|-|TRBV6-5
CASSARKGVLQETQYF
>-|few|TRBV7-2
CASSLFVVTYEQYF
>-|few|TRBV5-1
CASSLDPRTDTQYF
>-|-|TRBV10-3
CAISNPATYEQYF
>TRBD1|few|TRBV11-2
CASSLVGIAAGTAHEQYF
>-|-|TRBV6-2/TRBV6-3
CAAMPGRGPYSYEQYF
>-|few|TRBV29-1
CSVLWPSYEQYF
>-|-|TRBV27
CASPSPLSSYEQYF
>-|-|TRBV7-2
CVSRTGNYEQYF
>-|-|TRBV2
CASSEVGRGTDTQYF
>TRBD2|many|TRBV5-1
CASSLTSPQETQYF
>-|once|TRBV14
CASSQVEPPSGEQFF
>-|-|TRBV6-1
CASSEERRRGYTF
>TRBD1|few|TRBV29-1
CSGGQAWEQYF